The 10 T cell receptor beta chains given below trace back to one sample, sequenced in a study of T cells after yellow fever vaccination. TCRdb recomputed calls from the 5' RACE reads with MiXCR, one row per CDR3 protein. This table holds hundreds of thousands of distinct CDR3 sequences, roughly a sixth found once. The sequences come from PBMCs, collected before the yellow fever booster vaccination. The receptors originated from a man younger than 35 who received the YFV17D yellow fever vaccine.

This chain connects TRBV20-1 to TRBJ1-2; tentative D call: TRBD1 (5 bases). The V gene's germline CDR1 is DFQATT and CDR2 SNEGSKA (reference sequence). The CDR3 runs 15 residues. V was shortened by 1 base and J by 1 base, with 13 bases between the two germline ends. CDR3 coding DNA: TGCAGTGCTAGAGTGGGGCACCCCGGTAACTATGGCTACACCTTC. Encoded protein: CSARVGHPGNYGYTF.

A few counts support this clonotype. V usage is TRBV7-9 and J usage is TRBJ1-1, with 8 bases identical to TRBD1. The CDR3 is made up of 15 amino acids. V shed 4 bases, J shed 5 bases, and the junction held 9 bases outside the gene matches. Germline loops: CDR1 SEHNR, CDR2 FQNEAQ (reference sequence). CDR3 coding DNA: TGTGCCAGCAGCTCAGGACCAGGGGGCGCGACTGAAGCTTTCTTT. Encoded protein: CASSSGPGGATEAFF.

This rearrangement joins TRBV6-2 or TRBV6-3 to TRBJ1-5, with 7 positions matching TRBD1. The CDR3 extends over 18 amino acids. The germline CDR1 and CDR2 sequences are MNHEY and SVGEGT. V shed 4 bases, J shed 0 bases, and the junction held 12 bases outside the gene matches. The CDR3 DNA reads TGTGCCAGCAGTTCCCGGGACAGTTTCCTCTATAGCAATCAGCCCCAGCATTTT. This codes for CASSSRDSFLYSNQPQHF.

This clonotype has just a few counts. The chain has TRBV6-2 or TRBV6-3 and TRBJ1-2, with a tentative D call TRBD1 (5 bases). The CDR3 length is 13 residues. Germline CDR1 is MNHEY and CDR2 is SVGEGT. Deletions cut 6 bases from V and 1 base from J, with 9 bases between. The CDR3 loop is CASRYDSNYGYTF. The DNA of the CDR3 is TGTGCCAGCAGATATGACAGTAACTATGGCTACACCTTC.

This clonotype occurred many times. The chain combines TRBV3-1 with TRBJ1-3; D perhaps matches TRBD1 (5 bases). The CDR3 contains 16 residues. V was clipped by 2 bases and J by 4 bases, with 15 bases between them. Germline lookup yields CDR1 LGHDT and CDR2 YNNKEL (reference sequence). The CDR3 loop reads CASSQTSGLSGNTIYF. The CDR3 DNA reads as TGTGCCAGCAGCCAAACTTCGGGGCTGTCCGGAAACACCATATATTTT.

This clonotype was observed many times. The V gene is TRBV29-1, the J gene TRBJ1-2; the D gene is possibly TRBD1 (6 bases). Between the trimmed V and J ends, which lost 4 bases and 4 bases, there was a span of 22 bases. The CDR3 is made up of 16 amino acids. Germline V lookup: CDR1 SQVTM, CDR2 ANQGSEA. Here the CDR3 reads CSVATSQWGASYGYTF. For the CDR3, the DNA is TGCAGCGTTGCTACATCGCAATGGGGGGCCTCCTATGGCTACACCTTC.

This clonotype was counted a few times. V is TRBV5-1 and J is TRBJ2-7; maybe TRBD2 (6 bases). The ends were cut back, 1 base at V and 2 bases at J, with 10 bases in the middle. Germline V lookup: CDR1 SGHRS, CDR2 YFSETQ. CDR3 length: 14 amino acids. The CDR3 DNA reads as TGCGCCAGCAGCTTGAGTCGGGGGACCTACGAGCAGTACTTC. This gives the protein CASSLSRGTYEQYF.

The gene calls are TRBV15 and TRBJ2-5; D remains unclear. V lost 4 bases, J lost 9 bases, and 15 bases lay in between. The CDR3 is made up of 13 amino acids. Germline V gene sequence: CDR1 LNHNV, CDR2 YYDKDF (reference sequence). The CDR3: CATSIPAVAAQYF. DNA of the CDR3: TGTGCCACCAGCATTCCCGCGGTTGCAGCCCAGTACTTC.

This clonotype was found a few times. The chain employs TRBV12-3 or TRBV12-4 and TRBJ2-1, with 7 bases that match TRBD1. V lost 6 bases, J lost 5 bases, and 10 bases stayed unmatched. The CDR3 runs to 15 residues. CDR3 sequence (DNA): TGTGCCAGCAGAAAATCGGGACAGCGAGACAATGAGCAGTTCTTC. Translated: CASRKSGQRDNEQFF.

This clonotype turned up a few times. This rearrangement joins TRBV5-1 to TRBJ1-1; D possibly corresponds to TRBD1 (5 bases). Trimming took off 4 bases at V and 1 base at J, with 8 bases between the two ends. The CDR3 has 13 amino acids. Germline CDR1 and CDR2: SGHRS and YFSETQ. The CDR3 loop reads CASSGGRNTEAFF. The CDR3 bases are TGCGCCAGCAGCGGGGGGAGGAACACTGAAGCTTTCTTT.